This is a list of T cell receptor delta chains from one sample in a study of gamma-delta chains in newborns, infants, children. TCRdb re-called the reads with CATT. Of more than 9,000 delta-chain clones in the sample, 9% to 10% were seen once. The specimen was blood. The receptors come from a child who was a newborn, infant or young child, either healthy, febrile or measles-vaccinated (not recorded which). Both conserved end residues are part of each CDR3. A D gene is named only where the DNA matches it firmly. Rows give clone size only sometimes, using once, few, many, or a class for an expanded clone.

clone_size j_call d_call v_call cdr3_aa cdr3_nt
few TRDJ3 - TRDV2 CACDTGGASSWDTRQMFF TGTGCCTGTGACACTGGGGGCGCGAGCTCCTGGGACACCCGACAGATGTTTTTC
- TRDJ2 - TRDV2 CACDTRGDSLTAQLFF TGTGCCTGTGACACCCGAGGGGATTCGTTGACAGCACAACTCTTCTTT
- TRDJ1 - TRDV2 CACDRMGVYTDKLIF TGTGCCTGTGACAGGATGGGGGTATACACCGATAAACTCATCTTT
few TRDJ1 TRDD3 TRDV1 CALGEVEVRLYWGIPDKLIF TGTGCTCTTGGGGAAGTAGAAGTTCGCCTTTACTGGGGGATACCCGATAAACTCATCTTT
- TRDJ2 TRDD3 TRDV2 CACDSVVLGDTVMTAQLFF TGTGCCTGTGACTCCGTCGTACTGGGGGATACGGTGATGACAGCACAACTCTTCTTT
- TRDJ3 - TRDV2 CACDPVRNSWDTRQMFF TGTGCCTGTGACCCCGTCCGTAACTCCTGGGACACCCGACAGATGTTTTTC
- TRDJ1 - TRDV1 CAPARKPDKLIF TGTGCTCCTGCGCGAAAACCCGATAAACTCATCTTT
- TRDJ2 TRDD3 TRDV2 CACDLLLGDTLTAQLFF TGTGCCTGTGACCTCCTACTGGGGGATACTTTGACAGCACAACTCTTCTTT
few TRDJ1 TRDD3 TRDV2 CACDTVRTGADTDKLIF TGTGCCTGTGACACCGTCCGTACTGGGGCTGACACCGATAAACTCATCTTT
- TRDJ3 TRDD3 TRDV2 CACDSTGGYTWDTRQMFF TGTGCCTGTGACAGTACTGGGGGCTATACCTGGGACACCCGACAGATGTTTTTC
- TRDJ1 TRDD2 TRDV1 CALGELGWLPTGGLFDKLIF TGTGCTCTTGGGGAACTTGGATGGCTTCCTACGGGGGGTCTGTTCGATAAACTCATCTTT
- TRDJ3 TRDD3 TRDV2 CACDSTGGYGSSWDTRQMFF TGTGCCTGTGACTCGACTGGGGGATACGGTAGCTCCTGGGACACCCGACAGATGTTTTTC
few TRDJ2 - TRDV1 CALGELYRPGNKAQLFF TGTGCTCTTGGGGAACTCTATAGGCCGGGGAATAAGGCACAACTCTTCTTT
few TRDJ1 TRDD3 TRDV1 CALGELSFLLVLGDTVPFTDKLIF TGTGCTCTTGGGGAACTATCGTTCCTACTAGTCTTGGGGGATACGGTCCCCTTCACCGATAAACTCATCTTT
- TRDJ1 TRDD3 TRDV2 CACDVLGDTLLLPDKLIF TGTGCCTGTGACGTCCTGGGGGATACGTTACTCCTTCCCGATAAACTCATCTTT
few TRDJ2 TRDD3 TRDV3 CAQSTGGYEMTAQLFF TGTGCTCAAAGTACTGGGGGATACGAGATGACAGCACAACTCTTCTTT
few TRDJ1 - TRDV2 CACDPLGDDPVDTDKLIF TGTGCCTGTGACCCTCTGGGAGATGACCCGGTAGACACCGATAAACTCATCTTT
few TRDJ3 - TRDV2 CACDSVLQSSWDTRQMFF TGTGCCTGTGACTCCGTGCTTCAGAGCTCCTGGGACACCCGACAGATGTTTTTC
few TRDJ1 - TRDV2 CACDPILGDTDKLIF TGTGCCTGTGATCCCATACTGGGAGACACCGATAAACTCATCTTT
few TRDJ3 TRDD3 TRDV2 CACDILGVPSSWDTRQMFF TGTGCCTGTGACATACTGGGGGTCCCAAGCTCCTGGGACACCCGACAGATGTTTTTC
- TRDJ1 TRDD3 TRDV1 CALGEGHTMGEPYTDKLIF TGTGCTCTTGGGGAAGGACATACCATGGGGGAACCTTACACCGATAAACTCATCTTT
few TRDJ1 TRDD3 TRAV29/DV5 CAASAAGTGGYGKLIF TGTGCAGCAAGCGCGGCAGGCACTGGGGGATACGGGAAACTCATCTTT
- TRDJ1 TRDD3 TRDV2 CACDAVGVWGIRVDKLIF TGTGCCTGTGACGCCGTAGGGGTTTGGGGGATACGCGTGGATAAACTCATCTTT
- TRDJ1 TRDD3 TRDV2 CACDSLLGDGSYTDKLIF TGTGCCTGTGACTCCTTACTGGGGGATGGCTCGTACACCGATAAACTCATCTTT
few TRDJ1 TRDD3 TRDV2 CACDTVGDRSYTDKLIF TGTGCCTGTGACACCGTGGGGGATAGATCGTACACCGATAAACTCATCTTT
- TRDJ2 TRDD3 TRDV2 CACDSLLGDRLTAQLFF TGTGCCTGTGACTCCTTACTGGGGGATAGGTTGACAGCACAACTCTTCTTT
- TRDJ3 TRDD3 TRDV2 CACDTGDTSSWDTRQMFF TGTGCCTGTGACACCGGGGATACTAGCTCCTGGGACACCCGACAGATGTTTTTC
few TRDJ3 TRDD3 TRDV2 CACDTVNLLGGTAWDTRQMFF TGTGCCTGTGACACAGTGAACCTACTGGGGGGCACCGCCTGGGACACCCGACAGATGTTTTTC
- TRDJ1 - TRDV2 CACDPLGGRTRDKLIF TGTGCCTGTGACCCTTTGGGGGGCCGGACTCGCGATAAACTCATCTTT
- TRDJ1 TRDD3 TRDV2 CACDTVTGGSYTDKLIF TGTGCCTGTGACACTGTCACTGGGGGATCCTACACCGATAAACTCATCTTT
few TRDJ3 TRDD3 TRDV2 CACDVLGDTRSSWDTRQMFF TGTGCCTGTGATGTACTGGGGGATACGCGTAGCTCCTGGGACACCCGACAGATGTTTTTC
few TRDJ3 TRDD3 TRDV2 CACDTGGYLSWDTRQMFF TGTGCCTGTGACACCGGGGGATACCTCTCCTGGGACACCCGACAGATGTTTTTC
few TRDJ3 - TRDV2 CACDTVLDHSSWDTRQMFF TGTGCCTGTGACACCGTACTGGACCATAGCTCCTGGGACACCCGACAGATGTTTTTC
medium-sized TRDJ3 TRDD3 TRDV2 CACDSTGGKPSWDTRQMFF TGTGCCTGTGACAGTACTGGGGGGAAACCTTCCTGGGACACCCGACAGATGTTTTTC
- TRDJ1 TRDD3 TRDV2 CACDTMGLGDMGPSSWKLIF TGTGCCTGTGACACAATGGGACTGGGGGATATGGGCCCATCTTCGTGGAAACTCATCTTT
few TRDJ1 TRDD3 TRDV2 CAWPTGGYQIPYTDKLIF TGTGCCTGGCCCACTGGGGGATATCAAATCCCCTACACCGATAAACTCATCTTT
- TRDJ2 TRDD3 TRDV2 CACDTVGGTLLTAQLFF TGTGCCTGTGACACCGTTGGGGGAACCCTACTGACAGCACAACTCTTCTTT
few TRDJ3 TRDD3 TRDV2 CACDVLGDGPWDTRQMFF TGTGCCTGTGATGTACTGGGGGATGGTCCCTGGGACACCCGACAGATGTTCTTC
- TRDJ1 TRDD3 TRDV1 CALGELRLTTGGYAIRPPIYTDKLIF TGTGCTCTTGGGGAACTTCGGCTCACGACTGGGGGATACGCCATACGGCCCCCGATATACACCGATAAACTCATCTTT
- TRDJ1 TRDD3 TRDV1 CAKWASYWGMHTDKLIF TGTGCCAAATGGGCCAGCTACTGGGGGATGCACACCGATAAACTCATCTTT
- TRDJ3 TRDD3 TRDV2 CACDATGGSWDTRQMFF TGTGCCTGTGACGCTACTGGGGGATCCTGGGACACCCGACAGATGTTTTTC
medium-sized TRDJ1 - TRDV2 CACDQIGAPYTDKLIF TGTGCCTGTGACCAAATCGGGGCCCCGTACACCGATAAACTCATCTTT
- TRDJ1 - TRDV2 CACGTVSPRYTDKLIF TGTGCCTGTGGCACCGTCTCCCCGAGATACACCGATAAACTCATCTTT
- TRDJ3 TRDD3 TRDV2 CACDSTGAPSWDTRQMFF TGTGCCTGTGACAGTACTGGGGCCCCCTCCTGGGACACCCGACAGATGTTTTTC
- TRDJ1 TRDD3 TRDV2 CACDYTGGSDKLIF TGTGCCTGTGACTATACTGGGGGATCCGATAAACTCATCTTT
- TRDJ3 - TRDV2 CACDTAGVSSWDTRQMFF TGTGCCTGTGACACAGCCGGGGTTAGCTCCTGGGACACCCGACAGATGTTTTTC
- TRDJ2 TRDD3 TRDV2 CACDWGILTAQLFF TGTGCCTGTGACTGGGGGATATTGACAGCACAACTCTTCTTT
few TRDJ3 TRDD3 TRDV2 CACDTVHWGTSSWDTRQMFF TGTGCCTGTGACACCGTTCACTGGGGGACAAGCTCCTGGGACACCCGACAGATGTTTTTC
few TRDJ3 TRDD3 TRDV2 CACDTVLGGSWDTRQMFF TGTGCCTGTGACACCGTACTGGGGGGTTCCTGGGACACCCGACAGATGTTTTTC
few TRDJ3 TRDD3 TRDV2 CACDTVGDTSSWDTRRMFF TGTGCCTGTGACACCGTGGGGGATACGAGCTCCTGGGACACTCGACGGATGTTTTTC
- TRDJ1 - TRDV1 CALGEPLPPGDPVKLIF TGTGCTCTTGGGGAACCCCTTCCGCCGGGGGACCCAGTTAAACTCATCTTT